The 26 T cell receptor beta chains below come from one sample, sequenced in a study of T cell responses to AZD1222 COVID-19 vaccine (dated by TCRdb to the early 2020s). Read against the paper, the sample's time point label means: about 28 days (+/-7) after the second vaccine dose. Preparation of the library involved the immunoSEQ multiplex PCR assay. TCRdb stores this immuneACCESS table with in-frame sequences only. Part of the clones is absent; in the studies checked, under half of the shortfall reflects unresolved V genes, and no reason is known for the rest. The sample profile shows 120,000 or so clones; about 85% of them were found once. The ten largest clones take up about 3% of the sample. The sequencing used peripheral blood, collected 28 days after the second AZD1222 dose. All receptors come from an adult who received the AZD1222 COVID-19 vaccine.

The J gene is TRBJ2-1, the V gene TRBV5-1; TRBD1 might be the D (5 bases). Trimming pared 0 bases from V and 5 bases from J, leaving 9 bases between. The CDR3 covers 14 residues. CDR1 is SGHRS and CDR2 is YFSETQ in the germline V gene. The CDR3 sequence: CASSLGQGDNEQFF. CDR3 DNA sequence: TGCGCCAGCAGCTTGGGGCAGGGTGACAATGAGCAGTTCTTC.

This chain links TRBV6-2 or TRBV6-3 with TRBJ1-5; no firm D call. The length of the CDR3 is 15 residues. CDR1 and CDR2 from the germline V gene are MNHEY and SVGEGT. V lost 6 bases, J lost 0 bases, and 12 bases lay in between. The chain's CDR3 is CASSWTGYSNQPQHF. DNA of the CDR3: TGTGCCAGCAGCTGGACGGGTTATAGCAATCAGCCCCAGCATTTT.

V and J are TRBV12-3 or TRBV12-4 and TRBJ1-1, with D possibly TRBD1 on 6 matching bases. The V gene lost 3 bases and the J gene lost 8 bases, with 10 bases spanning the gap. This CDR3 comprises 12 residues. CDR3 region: CASSFWGTEAFF. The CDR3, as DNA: TGTGCCAGCAGTTTCTGGGGGACAGAAGCTTTCTTT.

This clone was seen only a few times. CDR3 loop: CASMMWGGTYEQYF. The DNA of the CDR3 is TGTGCCAGCATGATGTGGGGAGGGACCTACGAGCAGTACTTC. The chain couples TRBV28 to TRBJ2-7; 7 bases line up with TRBD2. J lost 2 bases, V lost 7 bases, and 8 bases had no gene match. The germline V gene encodes CDR1 MDHEN and CDR2 SYDVKM. This CDR3 contains 14 residues.

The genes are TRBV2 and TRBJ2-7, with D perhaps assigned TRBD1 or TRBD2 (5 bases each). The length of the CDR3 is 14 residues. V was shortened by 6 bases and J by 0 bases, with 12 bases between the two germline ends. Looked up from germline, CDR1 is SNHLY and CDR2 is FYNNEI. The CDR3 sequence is CASRGDQSSYEQYF. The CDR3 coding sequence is TGTGCCAGCAGGGGGGATCAGAGCTCCTACGAGCAGTACTTC.

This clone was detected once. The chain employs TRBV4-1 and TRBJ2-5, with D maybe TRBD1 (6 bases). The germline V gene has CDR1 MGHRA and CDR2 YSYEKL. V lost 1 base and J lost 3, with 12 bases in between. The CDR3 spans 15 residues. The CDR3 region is CASSQAEQGEETQYF. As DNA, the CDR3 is TGCGCCAGCAGCCAAGCTGAACAGGGTGAAGAGACCCAGTACTTC.

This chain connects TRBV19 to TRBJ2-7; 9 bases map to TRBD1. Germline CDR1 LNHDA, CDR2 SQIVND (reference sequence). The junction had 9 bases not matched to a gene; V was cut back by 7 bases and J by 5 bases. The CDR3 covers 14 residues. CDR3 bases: TGTGCCAGTACCAAGACAGGGGGACCCCACGAGCAGTACTTC. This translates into CASTKTGGPHEQYF.

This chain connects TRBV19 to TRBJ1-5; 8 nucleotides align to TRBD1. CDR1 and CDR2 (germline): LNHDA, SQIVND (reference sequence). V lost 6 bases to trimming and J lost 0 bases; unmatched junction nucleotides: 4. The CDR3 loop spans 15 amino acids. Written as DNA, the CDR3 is TGTGCCAGTAGCGGGACAGGTAATAGCAATCAGCCCCAGCATTTT. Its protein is CASSGTGNSNQPQHF.

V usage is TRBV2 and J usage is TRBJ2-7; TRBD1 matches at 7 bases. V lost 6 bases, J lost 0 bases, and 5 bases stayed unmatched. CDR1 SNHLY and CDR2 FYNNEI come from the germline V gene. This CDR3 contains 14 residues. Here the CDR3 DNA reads TGTGCCAGCAGACTAGGACAGGTCTCCTACGAGCAGTACTTC. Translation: CASRLGQVSYEQYF.

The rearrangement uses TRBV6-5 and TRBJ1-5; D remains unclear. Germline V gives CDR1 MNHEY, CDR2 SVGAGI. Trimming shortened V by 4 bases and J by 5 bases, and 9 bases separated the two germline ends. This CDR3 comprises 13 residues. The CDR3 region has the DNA TGTGCCAGCAGTTCTCGGGAAGATCAGCCCCAGCATTTT. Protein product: CASSSREDQPQHF.

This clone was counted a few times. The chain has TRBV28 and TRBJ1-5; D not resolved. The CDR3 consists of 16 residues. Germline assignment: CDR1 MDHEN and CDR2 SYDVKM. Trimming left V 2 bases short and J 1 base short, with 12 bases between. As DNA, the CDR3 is TGTGCCAGCAGTTTACCTGAAGGTTGGAGCAATCAGCCCCAGCATTTT. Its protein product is CASSLPEGWSNQPQHF. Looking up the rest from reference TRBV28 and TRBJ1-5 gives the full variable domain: DVKVTQSSRYLVKRTGEKVFLECVQDMDHENMFWYRQDPGLGLRLIYFSYDVKMKEKGDIPEGYSVSREKKERFSLILESASTNQTSMYLCASSLPEGWSNQPQHFGDGTRLSIL.

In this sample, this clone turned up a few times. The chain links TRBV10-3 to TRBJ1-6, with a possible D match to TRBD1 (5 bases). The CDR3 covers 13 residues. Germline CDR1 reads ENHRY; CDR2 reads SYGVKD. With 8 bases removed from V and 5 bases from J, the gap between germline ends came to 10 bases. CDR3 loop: CAIGAGNNSPLHF. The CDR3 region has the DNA TGTGCCATCGGGGCAGGGAATAATTCACCCCTCCACTTT.

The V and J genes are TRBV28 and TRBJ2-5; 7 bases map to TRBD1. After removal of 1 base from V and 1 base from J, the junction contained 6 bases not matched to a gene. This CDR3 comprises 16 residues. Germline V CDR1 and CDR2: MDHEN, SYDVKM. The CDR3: CASSLSFTGVQETQYF. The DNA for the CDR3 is TGTGCCAGCAGTTTATCTTTCACAGGGGTCCAAGAGACCCAGTACTTC. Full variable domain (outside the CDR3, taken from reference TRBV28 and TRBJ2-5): DVKVTQSSRYLVKRTGEKVFLECVQDMDHENMFWYRQDPGLGLRLIYFSYDVKMKEKGDIPEGYSVSREKKERFSLILESASTNQTSMYLCASSLSFTGVQETQYFGPGTRLLVL.

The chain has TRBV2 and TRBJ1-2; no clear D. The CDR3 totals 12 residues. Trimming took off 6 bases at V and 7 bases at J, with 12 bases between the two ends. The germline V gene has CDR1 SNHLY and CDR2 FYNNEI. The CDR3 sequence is CASSLQRGGYTF. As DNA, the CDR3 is TGTGCCAGCAGCCTCCAGCGGGGTGGCTACACCTTC.

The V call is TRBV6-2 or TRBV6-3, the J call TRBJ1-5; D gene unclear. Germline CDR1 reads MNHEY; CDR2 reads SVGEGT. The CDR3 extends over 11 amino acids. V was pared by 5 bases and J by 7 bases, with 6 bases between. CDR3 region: CASSDGQPQHF. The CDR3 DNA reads TGTGCCAGCAGTGACGGACAGCCCCAGCATTTT.

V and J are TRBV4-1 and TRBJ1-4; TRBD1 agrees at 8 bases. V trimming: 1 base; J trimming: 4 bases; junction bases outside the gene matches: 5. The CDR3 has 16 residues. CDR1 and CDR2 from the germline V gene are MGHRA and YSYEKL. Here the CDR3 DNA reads TGCGCCAGCAGCCAAGTTAACGGACAGGGTAATGAAAAACTGTTTTTT. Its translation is CASSQVNGQGNEKLFF.

The CDR3 loop is CASSSSEGQPQHF. Here the CDR3 DNA reads TGCGCCAGCAGCAGTAGCGAGGGACAGCCCCAGCATTTT. The chain links TRBV4-1 to TRBJ1-5, with D hard to call. Trimming took 5 bases from V and 7 from J, leaving 12 bases between them. The germline V gene has CDR1 MGHRA and CDR2 YSYEKL. The CDR3 sequence is 13 residues long.

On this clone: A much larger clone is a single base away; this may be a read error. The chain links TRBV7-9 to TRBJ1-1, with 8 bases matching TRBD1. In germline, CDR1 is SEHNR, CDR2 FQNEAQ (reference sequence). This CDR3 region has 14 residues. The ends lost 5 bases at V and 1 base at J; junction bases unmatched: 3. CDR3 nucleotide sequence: TGTGCCAGCAGCGAACAGGGGGGGAACACTGAAGCTTTCTTT. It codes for CASSEQGGNTEAFF. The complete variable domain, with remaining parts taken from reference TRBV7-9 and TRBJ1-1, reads DTGVSQNPRHKITKRGQNVTFRCDPISEHNRLYWYRQTLGQGPEFLTYFQNEAQLEKSRLLSDRFSAERPKGSFSTLEIQRTEQGDSAMYLCASSEQGGNTEAFFGQGTRLTVV.

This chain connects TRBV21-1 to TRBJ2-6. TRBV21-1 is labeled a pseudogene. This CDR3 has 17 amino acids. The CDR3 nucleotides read TGTGCCAGCAGCAAAGCGCTGATAGGGCCTGAGACCAACGTCCTGACTTTC. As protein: CASSKALIGPETNVLTF.

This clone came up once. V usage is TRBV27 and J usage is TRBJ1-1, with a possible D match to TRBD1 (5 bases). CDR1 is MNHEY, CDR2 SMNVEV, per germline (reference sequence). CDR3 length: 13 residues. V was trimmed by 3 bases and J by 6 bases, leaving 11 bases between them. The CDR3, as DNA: TGTGCCAGCAGTTTCCTTGGACAATCTGAAGCTTTCTTT. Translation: CASSFLGQSEAFF.

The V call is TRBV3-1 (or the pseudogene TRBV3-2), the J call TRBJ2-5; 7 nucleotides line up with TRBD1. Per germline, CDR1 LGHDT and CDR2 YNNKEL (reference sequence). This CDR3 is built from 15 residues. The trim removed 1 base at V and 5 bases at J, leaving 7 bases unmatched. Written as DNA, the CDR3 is TGTGCCAGCAGCCAAGGAAGACAGGGCTGGGAGACCCAGTACTTC. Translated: CASSQGRQGWETQYF.

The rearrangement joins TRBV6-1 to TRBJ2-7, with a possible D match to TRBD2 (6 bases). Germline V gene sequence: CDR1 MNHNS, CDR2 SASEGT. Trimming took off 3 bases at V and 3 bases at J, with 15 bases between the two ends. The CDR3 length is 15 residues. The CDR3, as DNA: TGTGCCAGCAGTGATGGGGGGAAGTCCTACTACGAGCAGTACTTC. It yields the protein CASSDGGKSYYEQYF.

As DNA, the CDR3 is TGTGCCAGCAGCCAAGATAGGCAGGTGAACCGGGAGCTGTTTTTT. Its protein product is CASSQDRQVNRELFF. V is TRBV4-2 and J is TRBJ2-2; no clear D. Germline V CDR1 and CDR2: LGHNA, YNFKEQ. This CDR3 has 15 amino acids. Trimming took 0 bases from V and 9 from J, leaving 14 bases between them.

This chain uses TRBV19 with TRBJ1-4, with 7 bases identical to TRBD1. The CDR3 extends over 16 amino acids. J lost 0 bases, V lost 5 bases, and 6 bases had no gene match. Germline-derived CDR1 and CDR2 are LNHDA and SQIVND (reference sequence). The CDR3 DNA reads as TGTGCCAGTAGTGCCGACACAGGGGCAACTAATGAAAAACTGTTTTTT. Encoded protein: CASSADTGATNEKLFF.

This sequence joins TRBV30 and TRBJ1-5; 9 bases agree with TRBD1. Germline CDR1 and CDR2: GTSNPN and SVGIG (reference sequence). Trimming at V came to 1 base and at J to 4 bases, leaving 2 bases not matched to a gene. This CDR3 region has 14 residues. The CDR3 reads CAWSGGTGNQPQHF. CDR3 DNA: TGTGCCTGGAGTGGCGGGACAGGGAATCAGCCCCAGCATTTT.

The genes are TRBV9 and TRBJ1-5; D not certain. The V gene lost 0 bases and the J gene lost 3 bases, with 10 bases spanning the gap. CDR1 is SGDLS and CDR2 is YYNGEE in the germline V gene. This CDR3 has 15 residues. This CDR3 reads CASSVEGDNNQPQHF. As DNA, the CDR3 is TGTGCCAGCAGCGTAGAAGGCGACAACAATCAGCCCCAGCATTTT. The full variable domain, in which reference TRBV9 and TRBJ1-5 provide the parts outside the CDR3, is DSGVTQTPKHLITATGQRVTLRCSPRSGDLSVYWYQQSLDQGLQFLIQYYNGEERAKGNILERFSAQQFPDLHSELNLSSLELGDSALYFCASSVEGDNNQPQHFGDGTRLSIL.